Listed below are T cell receptor beta chains from one sample, sequenced in a study of cytomegalovirus exposure and HLA in healthy donors. Profiling relied on immunoSEQ multiplex PCR, and the TCRdb table lists in-frame clones only, not all of them. The table lists some 100,000 clones, approximately 72% of them singletons. The sequencing input was PBMCs. These receptors were collected from a woman in her seventies in good health and CMV-seropositive. Both conserved end residues are part of each CDR3. A D gene is named only where the DNA matches it firmly. Expanded clones are given a class, and other clones once, few, many or no size at all.

J | D | size | V | CDR3 | DNA
TRBJ2-1 | TRBD1 | NA | TRBV6-1 | CASSTGDGDNEQFF | TGTGCCAGCAGTACAGGGGACGGGGACAATGAGCAGTTCTTC
TRBJ2-7 | NA | NA | TRBV15 | CATSRDVQLSSYEQYF | TGTGCCACCAGCAGAGATGTACAATTAAGCTCCTACGAGCAGTACTTC
TRBJ2-1 | NA | NA | TRBV6-1 | CASRPQSRNEQFF | TGTGCCAGCAGACCGCAATCGAGAAATGAGCAGTTCTTC
TRBJ2-2 | NA | NA | TRBV5-6 | CASSLQGPTTGELFF | TGTGCCAGCAGCTTGCAGGGGCCCACCACCGGGGAGCTGTTTTTT
TRBJ2-7 | NA | NA | TRBV28 | CASSLNSYEQYF | TGTGCCAGCAGTTTAAACAGTTACGAGCAGTACTTC
TRBJ2-7 | TRBD2 | NA | TRBV6-1 | CATFLAGGYEQYF | TGTGCCACCTTCCTAGCGGGAGGCTACGAGCAGTACTTC
TRBJ1-4 | TRBD1 | NA | TRBV7-6 | CASSLYGQGEKLFF | TGTGCCAGCAGCTTATACGGACAGGGTGAAAAACTGTTTTTT
TRBJ2-6 | TRBD1 | NA | TRBV9 | CASSVGSRTGAGANVLTF | TGTGCCAGCAGCGTAGGGAGTCGAACAGGGGCTGGGGCCAACGTCCTGACTTTC
TRBJ2-1 | TRBD2 | NA | TRBV7-3 | CASSPKGGSKTYNEQFF | TGTGCCAGCAGCCCGAAGGGCGGGAGCAAGACCTACAATGAGCAGTTCTTC
TRBJ2-1 | TRBD2 | NA | TRBV5-1 | CASSLRGGSGDEQFF | TGCGCCAGCAGCTTGCGGGGGGGTTCCGGCGATGAGCAGTTCTTC
TRBJ2-7 | NA | few | TRBV12-5 | CASANWRDPYEQYF | TGTGCTAGTGCGAACTGGCGGGACCCCTACGAGCAGTACTTC
TRBJ2-1 | TRBD2 | once | TRBV5-4 | CASSSLAGGYNEQFF | TGTGCCAGCAGCTCGCTAGCGGGAGGGTACAATGAGCAGTTCTTC
TRBJ1-3 | TRBD1 | NA | TRBV6-6 | CASRKGQGDTIYF | TGTGCCAGCAGAAAAGGACAGGGAGACACCATATATTTT
TRBJ2-7 | TRBD2 | NA | TRBV27 | CASSLDRGGKQYF | TGTGCCAGCAGTTTAGACCGCGGGGGAAAGCAGTACTTC
TRBJ2-2 | NA | once | TRBV9 | CASSVAWTANTGELFF | TGTGCCAGCAGCGTAGCTTGGACAGCGAACACCGGGGAGCTGTTTTTT
TRBJ2-1 | TRBD1 | NA | TRBV4-2 | CASSQVGQGSYNEQFF | TGTGCCAGCAGCCAAGTAGGACAGGGAAGTTACAATGAGCAGTTCTTC
TRBJ2-5 | TRBD2 | NA | TRBV19 | CASSVVPAGGGETQYF | TGTGCCAGTAGTGTAGTTCCAGCGGGAGGTGGCGAGACCCAGTACTTC
TRBJ2-7 | NA | few | TRBV6-5 | CASSYLPQNYEQYF | TGTGCCAGCAGTTACCTCCCGCAGAACTACGAGCAGTACTTC
TRBJ1-2 | TRBD1 | few | TRBV5-6 | CASSSRTGQSLSYGYTF | TGTGCCAGCAGCTCAAGGACAGGGCAAAGCCTGTCCTATGGCTACACCTTC
TRBJ2-1 | TRBD2 | NA | TRBV27 | CASSWTSGNEQFF | TGTGCCAGCAGTTGGACTAGCGGTAATGAGCAGTTCTTC
TRBJ2-7 | NA | NA | TRBV20-1 | CSAKQSYEQYF | TGCAGTGCCAAGCAATCCTACGAGCAGTACTTC
TRBJ1-1 | NA | once | TRBV4-3 | CASSQDWRLNTEAFF | TGCGCCAGCAGCCAAGATTGGAGATTGAACACTGAAGCTTTCTTT
TRBJ2-5 | NA | NA | TRBV5-4 | CASSSGGVGETQYF | TGTGCCAGCAGCTCCGGGGGAGTCGGAGAGACCCAGTACTTC
TRBJ2-3 | TRBD1 | NA | TRBV18 | CASSRSTGDTDTQYF | TGTGCCAGCTCACGATCGACAGGGGACACAGATACGCAGTATTTT
TRBJ2-2 | NA | few | TRBV2 | CASSESSRNTGELFF | TGTGCCAGCAGTGAGAGTAGCAGAAACACCGGGGAGCTGTTTTTT
TRBJ2-1 | TRBD2 | few | TRBV15 | CATSRVLAGDNEQFF | TGTGCCACCAGCAGAGTACTAGCGGGAGACAATGAGCAGTTCTTC
TRBJ2-3 | TRBD2 | NA | TRBV4-2 | CASSPGLAADTQYF | TGTGCCAGCAGCCCCGGACTAGCGGCAGATACGCAGTATTTT
TRBJ1-2 | TRBD1 | NA | TRBV6-5 | CASSTGTGGYYGYTF | TGTGCCAGCAGTACCGGGACAGGGGGCTACTATGGCTACACCTTC
TRBJ1-5 | NA | few | TRBV7-2 | CASSLVPSGIGNQPQHF | TGTGCCAGCAGCTTAGTCCCATCCGGGATTGGCAATCAGCCCCAGCATTTT
TRBJ2-3 | TRBD2 | NA | TRBV7-3 | CASSLGGSWDTQYF | TGTGCCAGCAGCTTGGGCGGGAGTTGGGATACGCAGTATTTT
TRBJ2-7 | TRBD2 | few | TRBV5-4 | CASSLGLAGGHNEQYF | TGTGCCAGCAGCCTGGGACTAGCGGGGGGGCATAACGAGCAGTACTTC
TRBJ1-4 | TRBD1 | NA | TRBV2 | CASTRGQGGEKLFF | TGTGCCAGCACCCGGGGACAGGGAGGTGAAAAACTGTTTTTT
TRBJ2-3 | NA | few | TRBV10-2 | CASSTGSTDTQYF | TGCGCCAGCAGTACGGGGAGCACAGATACGCAGTATTTT
TRBJ2-7 | NA | NA | TRBV5-4 | CASSFGRAYEQYF | TGTGCCAGCAGCTTTGGCAGGGCTTACGAGCAGTACTTC
TRBJ1-1 | TRBD1 | NA | TRBV7-9 | CASSNTGGYLNTEAFF | TGTGCCAGCAGCAATACAGGGGGCTACTTGAACACTGAAGCTTTCTTT
TRBJ1-1 | TRBD1 | few | TRBV28 | CASITGTGGNTEAFF | TGTGCCAGCATCACCGGGACAGGGGGCAACACTGAAGCTTTCTTT
TRBJ1-2 | TRBD1 | once | TRBV6-6 | CASSYSTGDGGYGYTF | TGTGCCAGCAGTTATTCAACAGGGGATGGGGGCTATGGCTACACCTTC
TRBJ1-3 | TRBD1 | NA | TRBV5-1 | CASSLEGGKYFTGNTIYF | TGCGCCAGCAGCTTGGAAGGGGGCAAATATTTTACTGGAAACACCATATATTTT
TRBJ2-5 | TRBD2 | NA | TRBV2 | CASSLSGRVVEETQYF | TGTGCCAGCAGTCTTAGCGGGAGGGTAGTGGAAGAGACCCAGTACTTC
TRBJ2-2 | TRBD1 | NA | TRBV5-1 | CASSLEGQGRTGELFF | TGCGCCAGCAGCTTGGAAGGACAGGGTCGGACCGGGGAGCTGTTTTTT
TRBJ2-7 | TRBD2 | NA | TRBV7-9 | CASSSGREASYEQYF | TGTGCCAGCAGCTCAGGGAGGGAAGCCTCCTACGAGCAGTACTTC
TRBJ2-7 | TRBD1 | NA | TRBV9 | CASSVGDRGYEQYF | TGTGCCAGCAGCGTAGGGGACAGGGGCTACGAGCAGTACTTC
TRBJ1-5 | NA | NA | TRBV28 | CASSPRRGIGSNQPQHF | TGTGCCAGCAGCCCTAGGCGAGGAATCGGGAGCAATCAGCCCCAGCATTTT
TRBJ2-7 | TRBD1 | once | TRBV4-1 | CASSPTWDSASFSSYEQYF | TGCGCCAGCAGCCCAACCTGGGACAGCGCTTCTTTCAGCTCCTACGAGCAGTACTTC
TRBJ2-3 | NA | NA | TRBV5-1 | CASSLAVTDTQYF | TGCGCCAGCAGCTTGGCCGTCACAGATACGCAGTATTTT
TRBJ2-2 | NA | NA | TRBV19 | CASSFLSAGELFF | TGTGCCAGTAGTTTCCTCTCGGCCGGGGAGCTGTTTTTT
TRBJ2-7 | TRBD1 | NA | TRBV10-3 | CAISAGQSSYEQYF | TGTGCCATCAGTGCGGGACAGAGCTCCTACGAGCAGTACTTC
TRBJ2-7 | TRBD2 | few | TRBV5-1 | CASSLETSGARSSYEQYF | TGCGCCAGCAGCCTCGAAACTAGCGGGGCTAGGAGCTCCTACGAGCAGTACTTC
TRBJ2-3 | TRBD1 | NA | TRBV7-3 | CASSLRNRGASTDTQYF | TGTGCCAGCAGCTTGCGTAACAGGGGAGCTAGCACAGATACGCAGTATTTT
TRBJ2-1 | TRBD2 | NA | TRBV9 | CASSEAGSSYNEQFF | TGTGCCAGCAGTGAAGCGGGGAGCTCCTACAATGAGCAGTTCTTC
TRBJ1-1 | TRBD1 | NA | TRBV28 | CASSKPGQGATEAFF | TGTGCCAGCAGTAAGCCCGGACAGGGTGCCACTGAAGCTTTCTTT
TRBJ1-5 | TRBD1 | once | TRBV4-1 | CASSPGGRDQPQHF | TGCGCCAGCAGCCCAGGGGGTAGGGATCAGCCCCAGCATTTT
TRBJ1-2 | NA | NA | TRBV29-1 | CSATTGYGYTF | TGCAGCGCCACGACAGGATATGGCTACACCTTC
TRBJ2-7 | TRBD1 | NA | TRBV19 | CASSIRQGSYEQYF | TGTGCCAGTAGTATCCGACAGGGCAGCTACGAGCAGTACTTC
TRBJ1-6 | NA | NA | TRBV7-8 | CASSNRLVGSPLHF | TGTGCCAGCAGCAACCGCCTGGTCGGGTCACCCCTCCACTTT
TRBJ2-1 | TRBD2 | NA | TRBV5-6 | CASSLRLAGLNEQFF | TGTGCCAGCAGCTTGCGGCTAGCGGGCTTAAATGAGCAGTTCTTC
TRBJ2-1 | NA | NA | TRBV5-1 | CASRELWYGFYEQFF | TGCGCCAGCAGGGAGTTGTGGTACGGGTTTTATGAGCAGTTCTTC